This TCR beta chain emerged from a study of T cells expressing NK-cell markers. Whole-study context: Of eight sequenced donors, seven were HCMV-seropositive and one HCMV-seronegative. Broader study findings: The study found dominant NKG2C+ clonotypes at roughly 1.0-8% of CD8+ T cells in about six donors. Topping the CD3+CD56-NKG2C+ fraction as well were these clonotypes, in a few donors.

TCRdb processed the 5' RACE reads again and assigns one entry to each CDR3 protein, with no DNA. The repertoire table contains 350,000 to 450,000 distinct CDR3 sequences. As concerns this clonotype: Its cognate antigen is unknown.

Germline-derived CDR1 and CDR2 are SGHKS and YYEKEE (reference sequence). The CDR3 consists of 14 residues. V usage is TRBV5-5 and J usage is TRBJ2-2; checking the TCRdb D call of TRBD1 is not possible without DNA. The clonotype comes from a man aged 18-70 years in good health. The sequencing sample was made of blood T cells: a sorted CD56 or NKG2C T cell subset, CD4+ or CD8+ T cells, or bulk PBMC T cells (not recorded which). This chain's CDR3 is CASGSGGYTGELFF.